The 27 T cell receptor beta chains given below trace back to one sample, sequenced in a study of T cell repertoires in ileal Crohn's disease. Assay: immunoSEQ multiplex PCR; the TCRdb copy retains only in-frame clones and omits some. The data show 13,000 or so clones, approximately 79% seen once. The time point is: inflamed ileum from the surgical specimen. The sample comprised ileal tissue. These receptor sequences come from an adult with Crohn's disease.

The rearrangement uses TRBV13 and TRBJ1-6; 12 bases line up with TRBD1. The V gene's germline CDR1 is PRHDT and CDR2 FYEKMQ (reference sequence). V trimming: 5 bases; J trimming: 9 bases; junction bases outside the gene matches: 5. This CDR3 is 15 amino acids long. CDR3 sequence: CASSPGTGGGSPLHF. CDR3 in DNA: TGTGCCAGCAGCCCTGGGACAGGGGGCGGTTCACCCCTCCACTTT.

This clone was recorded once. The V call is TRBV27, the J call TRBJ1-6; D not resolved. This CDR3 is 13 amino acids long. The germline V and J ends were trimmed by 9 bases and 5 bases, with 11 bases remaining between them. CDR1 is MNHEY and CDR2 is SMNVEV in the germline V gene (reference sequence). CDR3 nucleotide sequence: TGTGCCAGTGGGCTCCGGAATAATTCACCCCTCCACTTT. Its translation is CASGLRNNSPLHF.

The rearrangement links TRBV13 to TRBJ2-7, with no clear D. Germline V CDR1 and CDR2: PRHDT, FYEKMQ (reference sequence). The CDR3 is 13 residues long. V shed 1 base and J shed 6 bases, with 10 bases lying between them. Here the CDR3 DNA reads TGTGCCAGCAGCTTAGTCGGGCAGCGCGAGCAGTACTTC. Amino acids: CASSLVGQREQYF.

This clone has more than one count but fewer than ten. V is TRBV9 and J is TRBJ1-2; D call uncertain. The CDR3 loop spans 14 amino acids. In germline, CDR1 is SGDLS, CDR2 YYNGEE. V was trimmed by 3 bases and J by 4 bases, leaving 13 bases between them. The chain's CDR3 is CASSELTESYGYTF. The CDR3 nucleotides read TGTGCCAGCAGCGAATTGACGGAGTCCTATGGCTACACCTTC.

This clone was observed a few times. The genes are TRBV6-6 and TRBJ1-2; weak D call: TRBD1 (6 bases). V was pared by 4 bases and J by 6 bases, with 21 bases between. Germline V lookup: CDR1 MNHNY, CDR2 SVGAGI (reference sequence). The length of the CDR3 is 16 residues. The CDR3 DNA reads TGTGCCAGCAGTTCACCCACGACAGGCTCAATCGATGGCTACACCTTC. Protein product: CASSSPTTGSIDGYTF.

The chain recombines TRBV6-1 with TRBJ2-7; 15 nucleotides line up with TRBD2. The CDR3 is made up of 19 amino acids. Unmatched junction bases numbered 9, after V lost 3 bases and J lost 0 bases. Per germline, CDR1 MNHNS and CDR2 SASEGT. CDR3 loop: CASSEGLAGGLPISYEQYF. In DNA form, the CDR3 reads TGTGCCAGCAGTGAGGGACTAGCGGGGGGCCTGCCTATCTCCTACGAGCAGTACTTC.

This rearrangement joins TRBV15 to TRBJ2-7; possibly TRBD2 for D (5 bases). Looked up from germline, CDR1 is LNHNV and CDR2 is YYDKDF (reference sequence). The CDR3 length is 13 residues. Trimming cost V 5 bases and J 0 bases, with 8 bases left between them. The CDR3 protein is CATSPGDSYEQYF. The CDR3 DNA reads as TGTGCCACCAGCCCCGGGGACTCCTACGAGCAGTACTTC.

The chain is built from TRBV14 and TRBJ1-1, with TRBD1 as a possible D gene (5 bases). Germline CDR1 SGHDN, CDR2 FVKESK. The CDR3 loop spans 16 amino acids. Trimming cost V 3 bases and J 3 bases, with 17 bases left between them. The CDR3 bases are TGTGCCAGCAGCCAGCAAGCATCTCAGGGTGACACTGAAGCTTTCTTT. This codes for CASSQQASQGDTEAFF.

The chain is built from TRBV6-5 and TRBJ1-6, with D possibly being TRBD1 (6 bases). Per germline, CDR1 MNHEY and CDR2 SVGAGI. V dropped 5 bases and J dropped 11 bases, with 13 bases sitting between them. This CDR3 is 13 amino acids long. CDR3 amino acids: CASSRDRRPPLHF. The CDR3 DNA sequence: TGTGCCAGCAGTCGTGACAGGAGACCACCCCTCCACTTT.

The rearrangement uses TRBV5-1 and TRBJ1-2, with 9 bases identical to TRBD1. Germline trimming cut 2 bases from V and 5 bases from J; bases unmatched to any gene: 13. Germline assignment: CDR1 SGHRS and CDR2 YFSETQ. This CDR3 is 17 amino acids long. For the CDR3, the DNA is TGCGCCAGCAGCTTTGGATCCGGACAGGGGATCGGGTATGGCTACACCTTC. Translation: CASSFGSGQGIGYGYTF.

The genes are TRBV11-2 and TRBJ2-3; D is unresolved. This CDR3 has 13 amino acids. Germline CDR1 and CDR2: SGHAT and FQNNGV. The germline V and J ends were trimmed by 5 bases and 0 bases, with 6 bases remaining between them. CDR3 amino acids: CASSLVSTDTQYF. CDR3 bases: TGTGCCAGCAGCCTTGTCAGCACAGATACGCAGTATTTT.

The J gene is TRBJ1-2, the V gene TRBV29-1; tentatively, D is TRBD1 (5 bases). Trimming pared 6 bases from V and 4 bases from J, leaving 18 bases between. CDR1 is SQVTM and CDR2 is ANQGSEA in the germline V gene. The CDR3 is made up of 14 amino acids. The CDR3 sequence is CSVTEQVSGYGYTF. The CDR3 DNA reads TGCAGCGTGACAGAACAGGTATCAGGCTATGGCTACACCTTC.

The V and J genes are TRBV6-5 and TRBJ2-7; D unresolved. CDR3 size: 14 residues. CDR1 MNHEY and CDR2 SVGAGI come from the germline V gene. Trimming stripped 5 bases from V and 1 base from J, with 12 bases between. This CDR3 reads CASSAQPDSYEQYF. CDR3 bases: TGTGCCAGCAGTGCACAGCCCGATTCCTACGAGCAGTACTTC.

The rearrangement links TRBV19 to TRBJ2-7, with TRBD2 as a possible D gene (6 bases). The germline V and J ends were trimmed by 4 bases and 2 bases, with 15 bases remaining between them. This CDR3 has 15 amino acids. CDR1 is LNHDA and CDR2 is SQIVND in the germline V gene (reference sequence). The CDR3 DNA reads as TGTGCCAGTAGTACCCGGTTTAGCGGTCCCTACGAGCAGTACTTC. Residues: CASSTRFSGPYEQYF. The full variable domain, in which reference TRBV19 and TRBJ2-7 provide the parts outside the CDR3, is DGGITQSPKYLFRKEGQNVTLSCEQNLNHDAMYWYRQDPGQGLRLIYYSQIVNDFQKGDIAEGYSVSREKKESFPLTVTSAQKNPTAFYLCASSTRFSGPYEQYFGPGTRLTVT.

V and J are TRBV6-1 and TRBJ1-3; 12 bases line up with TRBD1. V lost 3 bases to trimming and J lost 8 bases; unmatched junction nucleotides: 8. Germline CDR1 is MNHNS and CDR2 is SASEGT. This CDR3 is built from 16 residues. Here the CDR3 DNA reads TGTGCCAGCAGTGAGGTCCTGGGACAGGGGGCGGACACCATATATTTT. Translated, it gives CASSEVLGQGADTIYF.

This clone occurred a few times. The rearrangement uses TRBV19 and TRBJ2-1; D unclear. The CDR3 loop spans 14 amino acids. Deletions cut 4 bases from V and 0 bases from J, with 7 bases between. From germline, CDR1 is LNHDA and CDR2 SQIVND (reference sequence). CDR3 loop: CASSSRFSYNEQFF. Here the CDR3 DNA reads TGTGCCAGTAGTAGCCGTTTCTCCTACAATGAGCAGTTCTTC. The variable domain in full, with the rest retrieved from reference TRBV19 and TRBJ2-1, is DGGITQSPKYLFRKEGQNVTLSCEQNLNHDAMYWYRQDPGQGLRLIYYSQIVNDFQKGDIAEGYSVSREKKESFPLTVTSAQKNPTAFYLCASSSRFSYNEQFFGPGTRLTVL.

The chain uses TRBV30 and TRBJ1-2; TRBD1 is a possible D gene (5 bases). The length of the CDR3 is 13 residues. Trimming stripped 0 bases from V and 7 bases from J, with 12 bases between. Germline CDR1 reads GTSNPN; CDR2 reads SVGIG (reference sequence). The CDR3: CAWSVVLGGGYTF. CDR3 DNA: TGTGCCTGGAGTGTTGTCCTGGGGGGTGGCTACACCTTC.

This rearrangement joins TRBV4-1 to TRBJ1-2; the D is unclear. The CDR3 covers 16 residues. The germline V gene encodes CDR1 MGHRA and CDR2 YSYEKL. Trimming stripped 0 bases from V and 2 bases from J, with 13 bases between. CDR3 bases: TGCGCCAGCAGCCAAGACGCCCCGGGCCCCAACTATGGCTACACCTTC. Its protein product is CASSQDAPGPNYGYTF.

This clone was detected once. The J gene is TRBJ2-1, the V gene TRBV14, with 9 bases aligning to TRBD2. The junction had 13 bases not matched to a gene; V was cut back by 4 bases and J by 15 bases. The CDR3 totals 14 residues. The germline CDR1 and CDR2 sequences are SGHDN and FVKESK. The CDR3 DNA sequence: TGTGCCAGCAGCCCCTTAGCGGGGGCTGGGTATCCGTTCTTC. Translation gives CASSPLAGAGYPFF.

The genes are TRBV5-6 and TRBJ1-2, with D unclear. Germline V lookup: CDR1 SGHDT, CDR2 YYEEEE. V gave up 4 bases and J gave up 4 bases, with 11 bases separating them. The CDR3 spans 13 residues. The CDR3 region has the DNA TGTGCCAGCAGCCGGGAGCAAAGCTATGGCTACACCTTC. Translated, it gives CASSREQSYGYTF.

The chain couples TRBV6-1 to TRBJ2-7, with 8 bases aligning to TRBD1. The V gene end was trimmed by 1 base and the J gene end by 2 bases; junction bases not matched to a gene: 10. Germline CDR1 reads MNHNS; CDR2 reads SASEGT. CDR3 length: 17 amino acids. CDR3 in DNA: TGTGCCAGCAGTGAAGAGGGATGGACAGGGTTCCCCTACGAGCAGTACTTC. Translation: CASSEEGWTGFPYEQYF.

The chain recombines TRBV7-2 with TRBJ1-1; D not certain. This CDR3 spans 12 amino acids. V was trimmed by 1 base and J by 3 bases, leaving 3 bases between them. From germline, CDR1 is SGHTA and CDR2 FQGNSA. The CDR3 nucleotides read TGTGCCAGCAGCTTAGGGTACACTGAAGCTTTCTTT. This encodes CASSLGYTEAFF.

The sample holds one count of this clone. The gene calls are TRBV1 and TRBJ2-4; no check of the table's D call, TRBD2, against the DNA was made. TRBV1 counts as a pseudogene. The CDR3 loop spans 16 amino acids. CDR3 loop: CTSTTSGGPAKNIQYF. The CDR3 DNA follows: TGCACCAGCACGACTAGCGGGGGGCCAGCCAAAAACATTCAGTACTTC.

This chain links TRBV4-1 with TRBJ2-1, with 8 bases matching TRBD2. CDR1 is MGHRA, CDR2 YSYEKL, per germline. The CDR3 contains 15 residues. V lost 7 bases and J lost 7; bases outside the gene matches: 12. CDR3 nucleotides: TGCGCCAGCACGGTCCAGCGGGGGCCCTGGAATGAGCAGTTCTTC. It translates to CASTVQRGPWNEQFF.

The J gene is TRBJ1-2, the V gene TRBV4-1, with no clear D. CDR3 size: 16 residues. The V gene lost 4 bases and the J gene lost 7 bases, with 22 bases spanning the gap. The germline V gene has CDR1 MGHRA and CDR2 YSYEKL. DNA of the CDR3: TGCGCCAGCAGCCCCTATCCAATCGGATCTCATGTTGGCTACACCTTC. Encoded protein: CASSPYPIGSHVGYTF.

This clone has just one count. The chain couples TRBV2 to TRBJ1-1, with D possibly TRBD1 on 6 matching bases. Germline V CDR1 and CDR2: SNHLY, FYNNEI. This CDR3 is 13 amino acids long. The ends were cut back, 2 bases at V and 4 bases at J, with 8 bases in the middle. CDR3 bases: TGTGCCAGCAGTGAATACAGGGTCACTGAAGCTTTCTTT. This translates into CASSEYRVTEAFF.

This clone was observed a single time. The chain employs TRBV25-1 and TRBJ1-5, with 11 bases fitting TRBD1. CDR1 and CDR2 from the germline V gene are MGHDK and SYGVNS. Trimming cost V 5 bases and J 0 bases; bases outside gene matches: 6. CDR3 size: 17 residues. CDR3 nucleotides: TGTGCCAGCAGTTCCTGGGGACAGGGGGATAGCAATCAGCCCCAGCATTTT. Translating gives CASSSWGQGDSNQPQHF.